The subject of this entry is one TCR beta chain. This clone was counted only a few times. Its antigen specificity is not known. The record has no base qualities; no much larger clone is one base away. CD4+ T cells from unexposed donors were collected before the COVID-19 pandemic (2011-2018). After roughly 11 days of culture, CD4+ T cells were isolated with the EasySep CD4+ T cell isolation kit. As cell numbers permitted, CD4+ T cells from unexposed donors were tested for reactivity to SARS-CoV-2 S and N and to four common cold coronavirus spike pools. PBMCs were cultured at under 2.5 million per well in IMDM supplemented with 5% human AB serum and 9 to 10 IU/ml IL-2. Half of the culture medium was replaced with fresh IL-2-containing medium on days 3 and 7. In general, triplicate replicate wells were used for every peptide culture condition. The leukapheresis product used for the unexposed donors was purchased from a commercial source. PBMCs were isolated from leukapheresis product or whole blood by Ficoll-Paque PLUS gradient centrifugation. PBMCs were either cryopreserved at -140 degrees C or used fresh in the expansion assay. The QIAamp Micro DNA Kit was used to extract genomic DNA from the CD4+ T cells.

Between the V and J ends, shortened by 4 bases and 4 bases respectively, the junction contains 14 bases. There are 14 amino acids in the CDR3, from cysteine to phenylalanine inclusive. Only the CDR3 region is kept as DNA, spanning 42 bases read in frame from base 1. The germline V gene gives CDR1 as SGHRS and CDR2 as YFSETQ. The source of the sample is a study of CD4 T cells in relation to SARS-CoV-2 and coronaviruses (dated by TCRdb to the early 2020s). A note on the overall study: The ViraFEST assay cultured PBMCs with antigen for 10 days, then sequenced TCR beta CDR3s to find antigen-specific clonal expansions. The negative reference condition was either a culture with an HIV-1 Nef peptide pool or a culture with no peptide. Shared crossreactive spike epitopes were mapped to their HLA restriction using patient-derived lymphoblastoid cell lines. At the level of individual TCR clonotypes, the study measured memory CD4+ T cell crossreactivity between SARS-CoV-2 spike protein and common cold coronavirus spike proteins. The Adaptive Biotechnologies TCR-sequencing kit was used to sequence samples from three pre-COVID donors and the naive versus memory experiments, while other data came from Illumina-based sequencing. A different, Illumina-based TCR-beta assay was used to sequence expansion assays from other donors in the study.

General study outcomes and caveats: Memory CD4+ clonotypes crossrecognizing SARS-CoV-2 and at least one common cold coronavirus spike were found in around 71% of donors. Because no donor provided both pre-pandemic and post-infection samples, tracing the source of pre-existing responses was limited. Compared with monoreactive clones, crossreactive clones had significantly weaker SARS-CoV-2-driven expansion, a result consistent with antigenic imprinting. Since the crossreactivity analysis centred on spike protein, crossreactivity against other viral proteins was not assessed. Small numbers of patients and of tested TCRs limited the study.

The library was prepared using the immunoSEQ multiplex PCR assay. Concerning the study's data processing: During preprocessing, nonproductive sequences were removed, along with CDR3s that did not begin with C, did not end with F or W, or were shorter than 7 amino acids. The MANAFEST web app identified antigen-specific clonotypes based on expansion compared with the reference and other culture wells. A clone was considered positive if the clone showed significant expansion compared with the reference culture in 2 of 3 replicate wells at an FDR below 0.05. For a clone to be considered positive, significant expansion relative to all other tandem wells and an odds ratio above 5 were also required. Pairwise Levenshtein distance, computed with the stringdist R package after three terminal residues were trimmed from each end, was used as the measure of CDR3 homology. TCRdb retrieved this table from immuneACCESS and kept in-frame rearrangements only. Not all clones are present; in checked studies, unresolved V genes account for under half, and no reason is known for the remainder. For V, J and clone size, that table is used; D and trimming come from the DNA. The sample has more than 20,000 clones on record, about 80% of them singletons. The ten largest clones capture around an eighth of the sample.

Material: CD4+ T cells from PBMCs, cultured in vitro. The chain employs TRBV5-1 and TRBJ1-1; a confident D gene designation cannot be given. The TCR sequence derives from a human donor in good health. The sequenced DNA: TGCGCCAGCAGCCTTTCGACGGGCGGCACTGAAGCTTTCTTT. Its amino acids are CASSLSTGGTEAFF.